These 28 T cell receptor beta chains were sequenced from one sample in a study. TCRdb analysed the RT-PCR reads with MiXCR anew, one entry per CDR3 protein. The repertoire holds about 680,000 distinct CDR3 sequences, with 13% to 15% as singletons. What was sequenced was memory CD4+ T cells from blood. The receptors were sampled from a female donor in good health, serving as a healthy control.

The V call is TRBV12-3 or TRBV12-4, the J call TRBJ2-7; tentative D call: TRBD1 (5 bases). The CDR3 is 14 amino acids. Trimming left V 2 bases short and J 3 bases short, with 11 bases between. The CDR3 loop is CASSLSRALYEQYF. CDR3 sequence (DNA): TGTGCCAGCAGTTTAAGCAGGGCCCTCTACGAGCAGTACTTC.

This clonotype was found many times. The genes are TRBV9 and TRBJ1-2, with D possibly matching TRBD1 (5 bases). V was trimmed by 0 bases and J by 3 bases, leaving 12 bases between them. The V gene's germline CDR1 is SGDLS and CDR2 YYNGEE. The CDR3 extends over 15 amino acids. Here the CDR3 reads CASSVAQGNYYGYTF. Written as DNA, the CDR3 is TGTGCCAGCAGCGTAGCTCAGGGTAACTACTATGGCTACACCTTC.

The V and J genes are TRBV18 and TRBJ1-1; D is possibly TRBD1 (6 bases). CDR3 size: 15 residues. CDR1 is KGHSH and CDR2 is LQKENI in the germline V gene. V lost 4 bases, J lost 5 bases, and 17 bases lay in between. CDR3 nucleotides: TGTGCCAGCTCACAAGGACAGATCGGCGGGACTGAAGCTTTCTTT. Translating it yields CASSQGQIGGTEAFF.

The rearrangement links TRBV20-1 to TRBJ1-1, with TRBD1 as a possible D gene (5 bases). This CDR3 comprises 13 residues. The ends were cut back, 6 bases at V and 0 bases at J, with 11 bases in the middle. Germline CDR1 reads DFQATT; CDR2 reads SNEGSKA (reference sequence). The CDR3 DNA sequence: TGCAGTGCGAGGAAGGGGATGAACACTGAAGCTTTCTTT. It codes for CSARKGMNTEAFF.

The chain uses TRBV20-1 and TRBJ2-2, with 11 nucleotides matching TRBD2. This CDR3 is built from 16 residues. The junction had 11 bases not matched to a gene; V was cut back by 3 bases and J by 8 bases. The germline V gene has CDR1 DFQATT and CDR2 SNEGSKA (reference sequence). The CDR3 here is CSARGGLAGGTGELFF. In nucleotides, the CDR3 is TGCAGTGCTAGGGGTGGTCTAGCGGGAGGTACAGGGGAGCTGTTTTTT.

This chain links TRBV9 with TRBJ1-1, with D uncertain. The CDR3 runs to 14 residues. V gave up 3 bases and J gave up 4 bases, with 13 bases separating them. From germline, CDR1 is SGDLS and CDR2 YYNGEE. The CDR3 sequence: CASSAGDRPTEAFF. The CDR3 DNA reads TGTGCCAGCAGCGCCGGAGATAGACCCACTGAAGCTTTCTTT.

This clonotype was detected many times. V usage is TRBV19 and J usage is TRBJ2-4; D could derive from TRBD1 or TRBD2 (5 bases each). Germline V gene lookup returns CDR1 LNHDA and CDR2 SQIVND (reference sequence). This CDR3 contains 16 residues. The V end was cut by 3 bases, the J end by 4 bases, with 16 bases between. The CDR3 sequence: CASSIRPGTGKNIQYF. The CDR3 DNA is TGTGCCAGTAGTATTCGGCCCGGGACGGGGAAAAACATTCAGTACTTC.

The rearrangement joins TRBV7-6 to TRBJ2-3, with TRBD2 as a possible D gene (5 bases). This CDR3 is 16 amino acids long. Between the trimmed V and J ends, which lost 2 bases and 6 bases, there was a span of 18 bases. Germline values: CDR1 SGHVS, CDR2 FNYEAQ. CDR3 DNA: TGTGCCAGCAGCTTATTAGCTAGCTTATTGGGGGATACGCAGTATTTT. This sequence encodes CASSLLASLLGDTQYF.

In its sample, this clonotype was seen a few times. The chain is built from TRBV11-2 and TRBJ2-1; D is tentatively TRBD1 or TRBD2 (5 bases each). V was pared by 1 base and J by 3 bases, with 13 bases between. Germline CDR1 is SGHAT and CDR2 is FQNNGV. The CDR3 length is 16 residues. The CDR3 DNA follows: TGTGCCAGCAGCTTAGGGAGGTCAGGGTACTACAATGAGCAGTTCTTC. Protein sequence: CASSLGRSGYYNEQFF. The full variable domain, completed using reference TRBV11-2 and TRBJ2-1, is EAGVAQSPRYKIIEKRQSVAFWCNPISGHATLYWYQQILGQGPKLLIQFQNNGVVDDSQLPKDRFSAERLKGVDSTLKIQPAKLEDSAVYLCASSLGRSGYYNEQFFGPGTRLTVL.

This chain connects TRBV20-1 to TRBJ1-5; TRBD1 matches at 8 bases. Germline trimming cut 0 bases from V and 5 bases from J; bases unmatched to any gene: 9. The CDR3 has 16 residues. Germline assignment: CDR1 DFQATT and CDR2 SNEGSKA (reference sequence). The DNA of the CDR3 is TGCAGTGCTAGAGATTCACGGACAGGGACCCATCAGCCCCAGCATTTT. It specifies CSARDSRTGTHQPQHF.

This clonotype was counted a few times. CDR3 sequence (DNA): TGTGCCATCAGCACAGGGTTCTCCTACAATGAGCAGTTCTTC. Its translation: CAISTGFSYNEQFF. This chain connects TRBV10-3 to TRBJ2-1; D is perhaps TRBD1 (6 bases). Trimming removed 6 bases at V and 0 bases at J, with 9 bases between. Germline CDR1 reads ENHRY; CDR2 reads SYGVKD. The CDR3 runs to 14 residues.

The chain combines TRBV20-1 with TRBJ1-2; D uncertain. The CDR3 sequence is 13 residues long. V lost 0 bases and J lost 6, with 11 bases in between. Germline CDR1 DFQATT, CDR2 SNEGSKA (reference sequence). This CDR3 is CSARDLTVDGYTF. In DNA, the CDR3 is TGCAGTGCTAGAGATCTTACAGTGGATGGCTACACCTTC.

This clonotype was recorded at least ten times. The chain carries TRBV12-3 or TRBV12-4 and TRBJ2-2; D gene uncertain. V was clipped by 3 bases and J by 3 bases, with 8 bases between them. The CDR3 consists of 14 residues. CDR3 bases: TGTGCCAGCAGTTTCTCTGGGGACACCGGGGAGCTGTTTTTT. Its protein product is CASSFSGDTGELFF.

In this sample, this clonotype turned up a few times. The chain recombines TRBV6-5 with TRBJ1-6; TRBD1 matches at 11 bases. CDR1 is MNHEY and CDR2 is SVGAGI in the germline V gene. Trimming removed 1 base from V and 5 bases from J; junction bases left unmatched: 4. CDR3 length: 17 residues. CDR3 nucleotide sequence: TGTGCCAGCAGTTACTGGGGGGGACAGGGGGATAATTCACCCCTCCACTTT. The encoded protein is CASSYWGGQGDNSPLHF.

CDR3 residues: CASSQQGAGANVLTF. In DNA, the CDR3 is TGTGCCAGCAGCCAACAGGGGGCTGGGGCCAACGTCCTGACTTTC. The chain employs TRBV7-2 and TRBJ2-6, with 8 bases identical to TRBD1. Trimming removed 5 bases from V and 2 bases from J; junction bases left unmatched: 2. The V gene's germline CDR1 is SGHTA and CDR2 FQGNSA. CDR3 size: 15 residues.

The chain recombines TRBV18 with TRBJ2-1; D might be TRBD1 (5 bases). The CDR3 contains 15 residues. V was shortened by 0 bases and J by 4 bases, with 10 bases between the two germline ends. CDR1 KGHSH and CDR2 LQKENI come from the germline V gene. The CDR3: CASSPPLGPYNEQFF. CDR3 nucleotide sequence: TGTGCCAGCTCACCACCGTTGGGGCCTTACAATGAGCAGTTCTTC.

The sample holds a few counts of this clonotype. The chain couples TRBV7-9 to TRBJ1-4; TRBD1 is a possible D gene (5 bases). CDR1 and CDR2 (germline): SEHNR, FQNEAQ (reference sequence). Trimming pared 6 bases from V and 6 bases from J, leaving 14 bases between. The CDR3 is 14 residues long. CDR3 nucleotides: TGTGCCAGCAGTCTTGCAGGGTTGGATGAAAAACTGTTTTTT. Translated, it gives CASSLAGLDEKLFF.

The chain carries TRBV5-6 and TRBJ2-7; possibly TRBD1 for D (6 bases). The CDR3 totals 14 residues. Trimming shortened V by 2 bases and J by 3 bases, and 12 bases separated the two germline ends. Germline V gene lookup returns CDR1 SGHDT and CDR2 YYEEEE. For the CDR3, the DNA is TGTGCCAGCAGCTTTGGGACATCGGTCTACGAGCAGTACTTC. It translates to CASSFGTSVYEQYF.

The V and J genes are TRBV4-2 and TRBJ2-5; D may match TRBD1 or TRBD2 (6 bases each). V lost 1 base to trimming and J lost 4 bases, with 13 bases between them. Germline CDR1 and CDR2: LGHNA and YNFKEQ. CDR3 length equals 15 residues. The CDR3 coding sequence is TGTGCCAGCAGCCAAGGCCGGGGGCAAGGAGAGACCCAGTACTTC. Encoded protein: CASSQGRGQGETQYF.

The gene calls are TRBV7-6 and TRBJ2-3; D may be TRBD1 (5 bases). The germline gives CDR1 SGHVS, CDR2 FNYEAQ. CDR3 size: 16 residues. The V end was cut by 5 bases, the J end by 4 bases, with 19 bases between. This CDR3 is CASSPGRAPTSDTQYF. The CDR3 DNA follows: TGTGCCAGCAGCCCAGGGCGAGCGCCCACGTCAGATACGCAGTATTTT.

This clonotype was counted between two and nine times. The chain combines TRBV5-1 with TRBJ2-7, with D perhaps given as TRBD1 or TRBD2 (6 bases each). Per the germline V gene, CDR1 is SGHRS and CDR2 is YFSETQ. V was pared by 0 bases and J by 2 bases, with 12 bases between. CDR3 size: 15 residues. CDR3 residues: CASSLAQGRTYEQYF. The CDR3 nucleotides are TGCGCCAGCAGCTTGGCGCAGGGGAGGACCTACGAGCAGTACTTC.

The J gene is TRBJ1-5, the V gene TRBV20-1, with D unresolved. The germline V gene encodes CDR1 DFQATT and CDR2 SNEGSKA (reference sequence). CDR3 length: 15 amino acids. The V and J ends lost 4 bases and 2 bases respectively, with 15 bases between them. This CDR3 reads CSATPVLSGNQPQHF. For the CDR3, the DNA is TGCAGTGCTACCCCCGTTCTTTCAGGCAATCAGCCCCAGCATTTT.

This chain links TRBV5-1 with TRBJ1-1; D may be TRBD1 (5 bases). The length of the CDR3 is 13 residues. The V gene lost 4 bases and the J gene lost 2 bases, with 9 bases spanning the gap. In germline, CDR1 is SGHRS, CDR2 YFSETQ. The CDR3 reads CASSLRDNTEAFF. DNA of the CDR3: TGCGCCAGCAGCCTCCGGGACAACACTGAAGCTTTCTTT.

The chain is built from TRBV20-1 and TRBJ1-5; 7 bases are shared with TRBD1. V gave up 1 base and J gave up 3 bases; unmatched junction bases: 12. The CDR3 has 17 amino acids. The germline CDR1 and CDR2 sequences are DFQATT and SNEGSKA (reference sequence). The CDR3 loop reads CSARANPGQADNQPQHF. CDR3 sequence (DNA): TGCAGTGCTAGAGCCAACCCCGGACAGGCCGACAATCAGCCCCAGCATTTT.

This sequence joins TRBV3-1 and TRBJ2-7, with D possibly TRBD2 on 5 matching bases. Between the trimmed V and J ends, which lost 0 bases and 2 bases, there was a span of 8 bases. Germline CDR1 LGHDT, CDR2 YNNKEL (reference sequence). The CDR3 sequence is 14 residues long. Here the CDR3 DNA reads TGTGCCAGCAGCCAAGATCGGGGAGCCTACGAGCAGTACTTC. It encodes CASSQDRGAYEQYF.

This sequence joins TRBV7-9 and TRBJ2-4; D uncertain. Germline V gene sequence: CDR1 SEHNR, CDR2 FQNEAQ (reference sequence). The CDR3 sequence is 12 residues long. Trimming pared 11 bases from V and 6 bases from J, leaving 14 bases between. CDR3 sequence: CAGDVVRNIQYF. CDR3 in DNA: TGTGCCGGAGACGTTGTGAGAAACATTCAGTACTTC. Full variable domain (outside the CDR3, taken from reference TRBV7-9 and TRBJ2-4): DTGVSQNPRHKITKRGQNVTFRCDPISEHNRLYWYRQTLGQGPEFLTYFQNEAQLEKSRLLSDRFSAERPKGSFSTLEIQRTEQGDSAMYLCAGDVVRNIQYFGAGTRLSVL.

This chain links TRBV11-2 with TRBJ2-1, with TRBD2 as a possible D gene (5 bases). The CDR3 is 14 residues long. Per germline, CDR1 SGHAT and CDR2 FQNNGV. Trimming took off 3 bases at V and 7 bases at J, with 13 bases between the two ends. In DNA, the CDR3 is TGTGCCAGCAGCTTGGCGGGCCCGAGTAATGAGCAGTTCTTC. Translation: CASSLAGPSNEQFF.

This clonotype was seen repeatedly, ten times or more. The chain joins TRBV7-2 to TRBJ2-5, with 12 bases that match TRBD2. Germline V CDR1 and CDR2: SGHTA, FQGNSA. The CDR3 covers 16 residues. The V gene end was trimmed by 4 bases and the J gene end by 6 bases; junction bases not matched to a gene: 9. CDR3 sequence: CASSSSLAGGPQTQYF. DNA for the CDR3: TGTGCCAGCAGCTCATCCCTAGCGGGAGGGCCGCAGACCCAGTACTTC.